This passage covers 25 T cell receptor beta chains from one sample sequenced in a study of blood T cell repertoires in COVID-19. Data came from immunoSEQ multiplex PCR; TCRdb stores just in-frame clones and leaves some out. The data hold tens of thousands of clones, with 85% to 95% observed a single time. Sequenced sample: peripheral blood. Receptor source: a man over 45 with COVID-19, enrolled during active disease.

This chain joins TRBV30 and TRBJ2-3, with 8 bases aligning to TRBD2. The CDR3 loop spans 14 amino acids. Germline V CDR1 and CDR2: GTSNPN, SVGIG (reference sequence). The trim removed 2 bases at V and 1 base at J, leaving 2 bases unmatched. This chain's CDR3 is CAWSQTSGTDTQYF. CDR3 DNA: TGTGCCTGGAGTCAGACTAGCGGCACAGATACGCAGTATTTT.

This clone was seen only a few times. The chain couples TRBV28 to TRBJ1-3; D is possibly TRBD1 (6 bases). Trimming took off 2 bases at V and 4 bases at J, with 15 bases between the two ends. This CDR3 spans 16 amino acids. Germline V lookup: CDR1 MDHEN, CDR2 SYDVKM. CDR3 in amino acids: CASSLVQGRTGNTIYF. DNA for the CDR3: TGTGCCAGCAGTTTAGTACAGGGCCGCACGGGAAACACCATATATTTT.

Only one count was recorded for this clone. The chain combines TRBV18 with TRBJ1-5; D is unclear. V was cut by 5 bases and J by 2 bases, with 7 bases left in between. The CDR3 covers 13 residues. CDR1 and CDR2 (germline): KGHSH, LQKENI. The CDR3 DNA reads as TGTGCCAGCTCAGCGGCTGGCAATCAGCCCCAGCATTTT. This gives the protein CASSAAGNQPQHF.

J is TRBJ1-2 and V is TRBV20-1; no definite D call. Looked up from germline, CDR1 is DFQATT and CDR2 is SNEGSKA (reference sequence). The V and J ends lost 5 bases and 3 bases respectively, with 7 bases between them. CDR3 length: 11 residues. CDR3 DNA sequence: TGCAGTGCTGTAGGAGACTATGGCTACACCTTC. This sequence encodes CSAVGDYGYTF.

DNA for the CDR3: TGTGCCAGCAGGTACAGGGGTGGCACTGAAGCTTTCTTT. It yields the protein CASRYRGGTEAFF. V is TRBV6-6 and J is TRBJ1-1, with TRBD1 matching 7 bases. The germline gives CDR1 MNHNY, CDR2 SVGAGI (reference sequence). V was pared by 6 bases and J by 4 bases, with 5 bases of the junction left unmatched. CDR3 size: 13 residues.

This sequence joins TRBV6-5 and TRBJ2-7; 8 bases line up with TRBD1. The V and J ends lost 6 bases and 7 bases, in that order; junction bases with no gene match: 2. This CDR3 is built from 11 residues. Germline V gives CDR1 MNHEY, CDR2 SVGAGI. CDR3 protein: CASSRQGEQYF. As DNA, the CDR3 is TGTGCCAGCAGCCGACAGGGGGAGCAGTACTTC.

This clone came up once. This chain uses TRBV5-5 with TRBJ2-7; a possible D gene is TRBD1 (6 bases). The CDR3 contains 13 residues. The V gene lost 4 bases and the J gene lost 12 bases, with 20 bases spanning the gap. Germline-derived CDR1 and CDR2 are SGHKS and YYEKEE (reference sequence). CDR3 bases: TGTGCCAGCAGCCGGACGACAGGCTCCCCCTCGTACTTC. Protein product: CASSRTTGSPSYF.

This rearrangement joins TRBV3-1 (or the pseudogene TRBV3-2) to TRBJ2-7; TRBD2 agrees at 13 bases. Germline V gives CDR1 LGHDT, CDR2 YNNKEL (reference sequence). This CDR3 region has 15 residues. V was clipped by 4 bases and J by 10 bases; unmatched bases: 10. The CDR3 DNA is TGTGCCAGCAGCCCTAGGACTAGCGGGAGCAGGGACCAGTACTTC. This encodes CASSPRTSGSRDQYF.

This clone was observed a handful of times. V and J are TRBV6-5 and TRBJ2-7, with D perhaps TRBD2 (5 bases). CDR1 MNHEY and CDR2 SVGAGI come from the germline V gene. The CDR3 has 12 residues. The V and J ends lost 10 bases and 2 bases respectively, with 12 bases between them. CDR3: CATRTPTYEQYF. DNA of the CDR3: TGTGCCACCCGGACTCCTACCTACGAGCAGTACTTC.

J is TRBJ2-7 and V is TRBV23-1; the match to TRBD1 covers 10 bases. TRBV23-1 is classed as an ORF, of uncertain function. This CDR3 has 15 amino acids. With V trimmed by 3 bases and J by 4 bases, 6 bases remained unmatched. CDR3 coding DNA: TGCGCCAGCAGTCATACGGGACAGGGGAGGTACGAGCAGTACTTC. It translates to CASSHTGQGRYEQYF.

The genes are TRBV6-6 and TRBJ2-1; 8 nucleotides align to TRBD2. This CDR3 contains 16 residues. The junction had 12 bases not matched to a gene; V was cut back by 5 bases and J by 6 bases. Germline assignment: CDR1 MNHNY and CDR2 SVGAGI (reference sequence). This CDR3 reads CASSPSSSGTLNEQFF. CDR3 nucleotide sequence: TGTGCCAGCAGTCCTAGCAGTAGCGGGACCCTCAATGAGCAGTTCTTC.

The V and J genes are TRBV4-1 and TRBJ2-7; 7 bases map to TRBD1. V lost 4 bases and J lost 2; bases outside the gene matches: 5. This CDR3 is built from 14 residues. The germline V gene encodes CDR1 MGHRA and CDR2 YSYEKL. Written as DNA, the CDR3 is TGCGCCAGCAGCCGACAGGGATTGACCTACGAGCAGTACTTC. This gives the protein CASSRQGLTYEQYF.

This clone appeared a single time. The CDR3 bases are TGTGCCACCAGTGATTTGTGGACAGACATAGGCTACACCTTC. This codes for CATSDLWTDIGYTF. The chain uses TRBV24-1 and TRBJ1-2, with D perhaps TRBD1 (6 bases). Germline-derived CDR1 and CDR2 are KGHDR and SFDVKD. CDR3 length: 14 amino acids. Trimming removed 0 bases from V and 8 bases from J, with 12 bases in between.

The chain joins TRBV6-6 to TRBJ1-1; 8 positions agree with TRBD1. Germline V lookup: CDR1 MNHNY, CDR2 SVGAGI (reference sequence). The J segment lost 1 base and the V segment lost 5 bases, leaving 9 bases of the junction unmatched. This CDR3 comprises 16 residues. The CDR3 DNA follows: TGTGCCAGCAGTAACACAAGACAGGGGCAGAACACTGAAGCTTTCTTT. Translation: CASSNTRQGQNTEAFF.

The J gene is TRBJ1-3, the V gene TRBV4-1; TRBD1 is a possible D gene (6 bases). The CDR3 length is 16 residues. The germline gives CDR1 MGHRA, CDR2 YSYEKL. Trimming stripped 6 bases from V and 0 bases from J, with 15 bases between. CDR3: CASSKGVRSSGNTIYF. The DNA for the CDR3 is TGCGCCAGCAGTAAGGGGGTAAGAAGCTCTGGAAACACCATATATTTT.

The chain has TRBV7-2 and TRBJ1-2; D unclear. Germline CDR1 SGHTA, CDR2 FQGNSA. CDR3 length: 12 amino acids. Trimming took off 7 bases at V and 7 bases at J, with 13 bases between the two ends. CDR3 nucleotides: TGTGCCAGCACCATCGGAGGCAGTGGCTACACCTTC. As protein: CASTIGGSGYTF.

The V call is TRBV6-1, the J call TRBJ2-7; tentative D call: TRBD2 (5 bases). Trimming took 1 base from V and 1 from J, leaving 14 bases between them. CDR1 and CDR2 (germline): MNHNS, SASEGT. CDR3 length: 16 amino acids. CDR3 sequence: CASSEGGRGLSYEQYF. The CDR3 coding sequence is TGTGCCAGCAGTGAAGGAGGTAGAGGGCTGTCCTACGAGCAGTACTTC.

In this sample, this clone turned up once. The rearrangement links TRBV7-3 to TRBJ2-7; 14 positions match TRBD2. The CDR3 is 14 amino acids. Unmatched junction bases numbered 6, after V lost 5 bases and J lost 9 bases. Looked up from germline, CDR1 is SGHTA and CDR2 is FQGTGA. The CDR3 protein is CASSEGLAGEVQYF. DNA of the CDR3: TGTGCCAGCAGCGAGGGACTAGCGGGAGAGGTGCAGTACTTC.

The chain employs TRBV27 and TRBJ2-7; D possibly corresponds to TRBD1 (6 bases). The length of the CDR3 is 13 residues. V was shortened by 6 bases and J by 3 bases, with 12 bases between the two germline ends. Germline CDR1 is MNHEY and CDR2 is SMNVEV (reference sequence). The CDR3 loop reads CASSAEGVYEQYF. CDR3 coding DNA: TGTGCCAGCAGCGCCGAGGGGGTCTACGAGCAGTACTTC.

The chain combines TRBV30 with TRBJ1-3; a possible D gene is TRBD1 (5 bases). V was shortened by 0 bases and J by 3 bases, with 15 bases between the two germline ends. The germline gives CDR1 GTSNPN, CDR2 SVGIG (reference sequence). This CDR3 is 16 amino acids long. The CDR3 protein is CAWSVTGSTFGNTIYF. The CDR3 bases are TGTGCCTGGAGTGTCACAGGATCTACATTTGGAAACACCATATATTTT.

This clone is a singleton in its sample. J is TRBJ1-2 and V is TRBV18; 10 bases agree with TRBD1. The CDR3 covers 16 residues. V lost 0 bases to trimming and J lost 4 bases; unmatched junction nucleotides: 5. Germline CDR1 reads KGHSH; CDR2 reads LQKENI. CDR3 in DNA: TGTGCCAGCTCACCACCCCGGACAGGGGGGGGCTATGGCTACACCTTC. It codes for CASSPPRTGGGYGYTF. Full variable domain (outside the CDR3, taken from reference TRBV18 and TRBJ1-2): NAGVMQNPRHLVRRRGQEARLRCSPMKGHSHVYWYRQLPEEGLKFMVYLQKENIIDESGMPKERFSAEFPKEGPSILRIQQVVRGDSAAYFCASSPPRTGGGYGYTFGSGTRLTVV.

The rearrangement joins TRBV27 to TRBJ2-7; TRBD1 might be the D (6 bases). The germline CDR1 and CDR2 sequences are MNHEY and SMNVEV (reference sequence). V dropped 5 bases and J dropped 2 bases, with 16 bases sitting between them. This CDR3 has 15 amino acids. CDR3 sequence: CASSHTGNPPYEQYF. The CDR3 DNA is TGTGCCAGCAGTCATACAGGGAACCCACCCTACGAGCAGTACTTC.

This sequence joins TRBV12-3 or TRBV12-4 and TRBJ2-2, with unresolved D. This CDR3 contains 11 residues. The ends were cut back, 3 bases at V and 7 bases at J, with 3 bases in the middle. In DNA, the CDR3 is TGTGCCAGCAGTTTGTACGGGGAGCTGTTTTTT. This encodes CASSLYGELFF.

V is TRBV21-1 and J is TRBJ1-2; the D call in the table, TRBD1, was not verified against the DNA. TRBV21-1 is an annotated pseudogene. The CDR3 covers 17 residues. CDR3: CASSTETNGTGNYGYTF. The CDR3 DNA follows: TGTGCCAGCAGCACCGAAACGAACGGGACAGGCAACTATGGCTACACCTTC.

The rearrangement joins TRBV28 to TRBJ2-7; 7 nucleotides align to TRBD1. CDR3 length: 13 residues. The J segment lost 5 bases and the V segment lost 7 bases, leaving 8 bases of the junction unmatched. Germline V gene lookup returns CDR1 MDHEN and CDR2 SYDVKM. This CDR3 reads CASKKQGNHEQYF. The CDR3 DNA reads TGTGCCAGCAAAAAACAGGGGAACCACGAGCAGTACTTC.